The 19 T cell receptor beta chains below were found in one sample sequenced in a study of blood T cells in healthy people across ages. The second PCR ran roughly 6 to 11 cycles with a sample-barcoded 5' primer and J-beta primers. One entry per CDR3 protein, called by TCRdb with MiXCR from the 5' RACE reads. Found here are roughly 500,000 distinct CDR3 sequences, approximately 25% of them singletons; the top ten hold 15% to 20%. Sequencing used blood. Source of these receptors: a woman aged 70-85 years in good health.

The gene calls are TRBV27 and TRBJ2-1, with 7 bases fitting TRBD1. This CDR3 comprises 15 residues. The ends lost 4 bases at V and 1 base at J; junction bases unmatched: 4. From germline, CDR1 is MNHEY and CDR2 SMNVEV (reference sequence). This chain's CDR3 is CASSSPTGSYNEQFF. In DNA form, the CDR3 reads TGTGCCAGCAGTTCTCCGACAGGGTCCTACAATGAGCAGTTCTTC.

In this sample, this clonotype turned up a few times. The V gene is TRBV12-3 or TRBV12-4, the J gene TRBJ1-2; D ambiguous. CDR3 length: 12 residues. The V end lost 5 bases, the J end lost 4 bases, and 8 bases lay between the germline ends. The CDR3 reads CASSRMGYGYTF. CDR3 in DNA: TGTGCCAGCAGTCGGATGGGCTATGGCTACACCTTC.

This clonotype was seen a few times. The V call is TRBV29-1, the J call TRBJ2-7; D might be TRBD1 (7 bases). The V gene lost 3 bases and the J gene lost 7 bases, with 16 bases spanning the gap. The CDR3 loop spans 13 amino acids. The germline V gene has CDR1 SQVTM and CDR2 ANQGSEA. CDR3 loop: CSVDDRVGGEQYF. The CDR3 DNA sequence: TGCAGCGTTGACGACAGGGTGGGAGGAGAGCAGTACTTC.

This clonotype was observed at least ten times. The chain has TRBV5-1 and TRBJ2-1; 8 bases are a match to TRBD2. V lost 3 bases to trimming and J lost 0 bases; unmatched junction nucleotides: 5. The germline CDR1 and CDR2 sequences are SGHRS and YFSETQ. There are 16 residues in the CDR3. CDR3 region: CASSYPGGLSYNEQFF. The CDR3, as DNA: TGCGCCAGCAGCTACCCGGGGGGGCTCTCCTACAATGAGCAGTTCTTC.

The V gene is TRBV27, the J gene TRBJ2-7; D is tentatively TRBD1 or TRBD2 (5 bases each). CDR1 and CDR2 (germline): MNHEY, SMNVEV (reference sequence). V gave up 5 bases and J gave up 3 bases, with 17 bases separating them. The CDR3 contains 15 residues. The CDR3 nucleotides read TGTGCCAGCAGTGCAGGGACCCTGCTCGTCTACGAGCAGTACTTC. As protein: CASSAGTLLVYEQYF.

The chain uses TRBV7-9 and TRBJ1-4, with TRBD1 identical over 7 bases. V was clipped by 3 bases and J by 7 bases; unmatched bases: 8. This CDR3 is built from 15 residues. Germline V gene sequence: CDR1 SEHNR, CDR2 FQNEAQ (reference sequence). The CDR3 sequence: CASSFLAGGSEKLFF. The CDR3 region has the DNA TGTGCCAGCAGCTTTCTGGCAGGGGGTAGTGAAAAACTGTTTTTT.

There are a few counts of this clonotype. This rearrangement joins TRBV6-2 or TRBV6-3 to TRBJ2-1; TRBD2 might be the D (7 bases). The CDR3 sequence is 16 residues long. In germline, CDR1 is MNHEY, CDR2 SVGEGT. The V end lost 8 bases, the J end lost 0 bases, and 17 bases lay between the germline ends. CDR3 nucleotide sequence: TGTGCCAGCGCCACGAGGGGGGGCAGCTCCTACAATGAGCAGTTCTTC. Its translation is CASATRGGSSYNEQFF.

The table lists this clonotype with a few counts. The chain links TRBV5-1 to TRBJ1-4; D is possibly TRBD1 (5 bases). The V gene's germline CDR1 is SGHRS and CDR2 YFSETQ. The CDR3 loop spans 15 amino acids. Trimming cost V 4 bases and J 0 bases, with 10 bases left between them. This CDR3 reads CASSVNRPTNEKLFF. CDR3 coding DNA: TGCGCCAGCAGCGTGAACAGGCCAACTAATGAAAAACTGTTTTTT.

V is TRBV7-2 and J is TRBJ2-1; weak D call: TRBD1 (6 bases). The V and J ends lost 7 bases and 3 bases respectively, with 16 bases between them. The CDR3 consists of 15 residues. CDR1 and CDR2 from the germline V gene are SGHTA and FQGNSA. CDR3 sequence: CASTRRGGIYNEQFF. The CDR3 nucleotides are TGTGCCAGCACCAGACGAGGGGGTATCTACAATGAGCAGTTCTTC.

This clonotype has only a few counts. V usage is TRBV6-5 and J usage is TRBJ1-6; 7 bases align to TRBD1. This CDR3 spans 14 amino acids. CDR1 is MNHEY, CDR2 SVGAGI, per germline. V was pared by 5 bases and J by 18 bases, with 16 bases of the junction left unmatched. The CDR3 DNA is TGTGCCAGCAGTCGACTCGGACAGGCCCGCCAAAGCCACTTT. It encodes CASSRLGQARQSHF.

In this sample, this clonotype turned up a few times. An end of the junction differs from the germline gene, which may be a read error. The chain is built from TRBV29-1 and TRBJ2-5; D is ambiguous. The germline CDR1 and CDR2 sequences are SQVTM and ANQGSEA. This CDR3 region has 13 residues. The CDR3, as DNA: TGCGGCGTTGAAGGGCTAGTCGGAGAGACCCAGTACTTC. It codes for CGVEGLVGETQYF.

The V and J genes are TRBV4-1 and TRBJ2-4; D not resolved. This CDR3 is 15 amino acids long. Trimming removed 5 bases at V and 0 bases at J, with 11 bases between. CDR1 is MGHRA, CDR2 YSYEKL, per germline. CDR3 amino acids: CASSVPSKAKNIQYF. CDR3 sequence (DNA): TGCGCCAGCAGCGTCCCCTCCAAAGCCAAAAACATTCAGTACTTC.

CDR3 nucleotide sequence: TGTGCCAGCAGCCAGCCAGGGGGATACGAGCAGTACTTC. Protein: CASSQPGGYEQYF. This chain links TRBV3-1 with TRBJ2-7; 7 positions match TRBD1. This CDR3 spans 13 amino acids. The junction had 3 bases not matched to a gene; V was cut back by 3 bases and J by 4 bases. Germline values: CDR1 LGHDT, CDR2 YNNKEL (reference sequence).

This clonotype appeared a few times. V usage is TRBV20-1 and J usage is TRBJ2-7; 10 bases line up with TRBD1. The length of the CDR3 is 12 residues. With V trimmed by 6 bases and J by 4 bases, 3 bases remained unmatched. Germline assignment: CDR1 DFQATT and CDR2 SNEGSKA (reference sequence). The DNA of the CDR3 is TGCAGTGCCGGGGACAGGGGTTACGAGCAGTACTTC. This encodes CSAGDRGYEQYF.

V is TRBV6-2 or TRBV6-3 and J is TRBJ2-5; D is perhaps TRBD1 (6 bases). The last part of the DNA fits TRBJ2-7 better; the J call may be wrong. Germline V CDR1 and CDR2: MNHEY, SVGEGT. The CDR3 runs 16 residues. CDR3 protein: CASSYPIGTPTYEQYF. CDR3 DNA sequence: TGTGCCAGCAGTTACCCGATTGGGACACCAACCTACGAGCAGTACTTC.

With regard to this clonotype: A junction end diverges from the germline sequence, so it may reflect a read error. The rearrangement links TRBV29-1 to TRBJ2-5, with 9 bases that match TRBD2. Per the germline V gene, CDR1 is SQVTM and CDR2 is ANQGSEA. CDR3 length: 13 amino acids. In DNA form, the CDR3 reads TGCAGCGTCGCTAGCGGGGTAGAGGAGACCCTGTACTTC. Its translation: CSVASGVEETLYF.

This clonotype came up a few times. V and J are TRBV4-2 and TRBJ2-5; TRBD1 matches 8 bases. Germline-derived CDR1 and CDR2 are LGHNA and YNFKEQ. The CDR3 is made up of 18 amino acids. V lost 1 base, J lost 1 base, and 11 bases stayed unmatched. CDR3 DNA: TGTGCCAGCAGCCAAGCTCGACAGGGGACCCCGAGCCAAGAGACCCAGTACTTC. Its protein product is CASSQARQGTPSQETQYF.

This clonotype was recorded a few times. The CDR3 coding sequence is TGCGCCAGCAGCCAAGTGATTAGCGGGGGGGTTTTGGGTGAGCAGTTCTTC. Its protein is CASSQVISGGVLGEQFF. This chain uses TRBV4-3 with TRBJ2-1; 11 bases match TRBD2. The J segment lost 9 bases and the V segment lost 1 base, leaving 11 bases of the junction unmatched. CDR3 length: 17 residues. Germline V gives CDR1 LGHNA, CDR2 YSLEER.

This sequence joins TRBV5-1 and TRBJ2-5; no firm D call. The J call is doubtful: the DNA matches TRBJ2-7 better. Germline CDR1 reads SGHRS; CDR2 reads YFSETQ. The CDR3 sequence is 11 residues long. CDR3: CASSLNSEQYF. The CDR3 DNA is TGCGCCAGCAGCTTGAACAGCGAGCAGTACTTC.